Below, 5 T cell receptor beta chains from the same sample are listed, as sequenced in a study of tumor-infiltrating lymphocytes in primary liver carcinoma. Unsorted whole blood supplied the blood RNA, and germline DNA was isolated too. Starting from approximately 470 ng of total RNA, TCR beta cDNA was produced with a primer in the constant region. Modified slightly, ARM-PCR produced TCR beta libraries over three nested multiplex PCR rounds. Two initial PCR rounds of around 10 cycles each paired TRBV1-TRBV30 forward primers with a C-beta reverse primer. TCRdb used MiXCR to reprocess the multiplex PCR reads, holding one entry per CDR3 protein. Among 330,000 or so distinct CDR3 sequences listed, almost 65% were seen once. The sequenced material came from peripheral blood. The origin of the receptors is a man aged 40-49 years with primary liver carcinoma and hepatitis B virus infection.

The V call is TRBV11-2, the J call TRBJ2-1; no clear D gene. Germline lookup yields CDR1 SGHAT and CDR2 FQNNGV. V was pared by 6 bases and J by 12 bases, with 18 bases between. CDR3 length: 13 amino acids. CDR3: CASRLRWGAVQFF. The DNA for the CDR3 is TGTGCCAGCAGACTCAGGTGGGGTGCTGTGCAGTTCTTC.

With respect to this clonotype: This may be a read error, as it is one base from a much larger clone. No conserved phenylalanine or tryptophan ends this CDR3, so it is likely a read error. The rearrangement joins TRBV13 to TRBJ2-5, with D perhaps assigned TRBD1 or TRBD2 (5 bases each). The assigned J gene may be wrong: the sequence end matches TRBJ2-1 better. The CDR3 runs 14 residues. From germline, CDR1 is PRHDT and CDR2 FYEKMQ (reference sequence). The DNA for the CDR3 is TGTGCCAGCAGCTCTCGCCTTCGGGGCCATGAGCAGTTCGTC. Its translation: CASSSRLRGHEQFV.

The V gene is TRBV6-6, the J gene TRBJ2-2; 8 positions match TRBD2. The V gene's germline CDR1 is MNHNY and CDR2 SVGAGI (reference sequence). The CDR3 totals 16 residues. V lost 6 bases to trimming and J lost 14 bases; unmatched junction nucleotides: 20. Written as DNA, the CDR3 is TGTGCCAGCAGCCTACTAACGGGAGGGAACACCGGTGAACTGTTTTTT. It encodes CASSLLTGGNTGELFF.

This chain joins TRBV4-1 and TRBJ2-7, with unresolved D. CDR1 and CDR2 (germline): MGHRA, YSYEKL. This CDR3 is 14 amino acids long. The V and J ends lost 8 bases and 0 bases respectively, with 14 bases between them. CDR3 sequence: CASCRSGSSYEQYF. CDR3 coding DNA: TGCGCCAGCTGCCGGTCCGGTAGCTCCTACGAGCAGTACTTC.

As concerns this clonotype: One base away lies a much larger clone, so this may be a sequencing read error. The chain recombines TRBV5-6 with TRBJ2-7; D not certain. The V gene's germline CDR1 is SGHDT and CDR2 YYEEEE. Trimming removed 4 bases at V and 7 bases at J, with 21 bases between. The CDR3 is 15 residues long. Here the CDR3 DNA reads TGTGCCAGCAGCCCACGGATGAGCATGATCCAAGAGCAGTACTTC. This encodes CASSPRMSMIQEQYF.